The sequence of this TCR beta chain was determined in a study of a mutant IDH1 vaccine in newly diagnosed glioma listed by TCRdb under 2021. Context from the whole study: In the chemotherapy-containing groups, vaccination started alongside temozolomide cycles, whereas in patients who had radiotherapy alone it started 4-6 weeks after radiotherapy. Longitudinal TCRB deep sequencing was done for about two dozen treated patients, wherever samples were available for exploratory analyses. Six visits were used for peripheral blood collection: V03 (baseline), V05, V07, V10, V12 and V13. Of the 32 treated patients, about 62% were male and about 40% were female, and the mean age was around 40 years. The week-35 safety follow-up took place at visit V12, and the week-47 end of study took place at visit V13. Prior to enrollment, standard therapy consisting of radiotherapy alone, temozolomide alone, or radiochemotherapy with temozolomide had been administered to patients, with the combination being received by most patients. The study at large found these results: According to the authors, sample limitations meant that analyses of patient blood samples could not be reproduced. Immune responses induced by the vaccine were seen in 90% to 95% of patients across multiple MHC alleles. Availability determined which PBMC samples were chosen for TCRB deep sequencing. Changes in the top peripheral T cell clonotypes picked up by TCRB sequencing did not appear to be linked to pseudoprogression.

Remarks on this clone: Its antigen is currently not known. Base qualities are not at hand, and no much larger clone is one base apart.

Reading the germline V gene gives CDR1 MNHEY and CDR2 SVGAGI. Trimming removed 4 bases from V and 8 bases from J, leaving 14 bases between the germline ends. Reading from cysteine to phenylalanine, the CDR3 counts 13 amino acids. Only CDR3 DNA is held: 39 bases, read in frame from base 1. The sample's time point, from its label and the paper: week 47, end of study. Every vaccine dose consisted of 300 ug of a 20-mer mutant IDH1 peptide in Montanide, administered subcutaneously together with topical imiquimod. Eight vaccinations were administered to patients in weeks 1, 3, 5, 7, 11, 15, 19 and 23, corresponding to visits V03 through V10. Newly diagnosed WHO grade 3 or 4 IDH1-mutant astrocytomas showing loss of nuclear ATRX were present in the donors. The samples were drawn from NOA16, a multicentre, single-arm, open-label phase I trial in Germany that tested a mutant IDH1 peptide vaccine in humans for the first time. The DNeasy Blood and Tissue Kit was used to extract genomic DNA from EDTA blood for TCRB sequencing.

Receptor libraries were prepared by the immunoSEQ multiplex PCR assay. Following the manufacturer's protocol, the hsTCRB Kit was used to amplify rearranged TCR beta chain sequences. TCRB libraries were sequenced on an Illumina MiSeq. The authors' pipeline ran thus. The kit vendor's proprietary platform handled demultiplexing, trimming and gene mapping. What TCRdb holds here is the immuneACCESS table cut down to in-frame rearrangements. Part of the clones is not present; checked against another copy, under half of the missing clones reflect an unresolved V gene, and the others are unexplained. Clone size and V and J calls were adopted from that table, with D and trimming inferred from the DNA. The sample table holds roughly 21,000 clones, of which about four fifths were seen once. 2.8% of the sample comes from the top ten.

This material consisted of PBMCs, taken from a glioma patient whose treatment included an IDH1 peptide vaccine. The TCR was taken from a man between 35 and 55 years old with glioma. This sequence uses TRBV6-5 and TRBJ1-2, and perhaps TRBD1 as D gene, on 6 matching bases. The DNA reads TGTGCCAGCAGTTCTGAAACAGGGAGCGGCTACACCTTC. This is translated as CASSSETGSGYTF.